Listed below are T cell receptor beta chains from one sample, sequenced in a study of vaccination effects on CD4 cells after COVID-19. Their recognized antigens are unknown. Here immunoSEQ multiplex PCR was the method, and the copy in TCRdb shows in-frame clones only, minus some. Of more than 15,000 clones listed, 76% are singletons. The sequencing here drew on CD4+ T cells from PBMCs cultured with SARS-CoV-2 spike peptides, taken after COVID-19 vaccination. The receptors shown here come from a human donor who had a prior SARS-CoV-2 infection. CDR3s include the opening cysteine and the closing phenylalanine or tryptophan. A D gene is named only where the DNA matches it firmly. The size entry is marked missing in some rows and otherwise reads once, few, many or a size class.

V gene	clone size	J gene	D gene	CDR3 DNA	CDR3 protein
TRBV6-4	few	TRBJ2-2	TRBD2	TGTGCCAGCAGTGACGTCCTAGCGGGAGTTGGCACCGGGGAGCTGTTTTTT	CASSDVLAGVGTGELFF
TRBV2	NA	TRBJ2-1	TRBD2	TGTGCGAAGCCGGGACTAGCGGGGTACAATGAGCAGTTCTTC	CAKPGLAGYNEQFF
TRBV28	NA	TRBJ2-1	NA	TGTGCCAGCAGTGCCGCAAGCAGGGCTCGGGAGCAGTTCTTC	CASSAASRAREQFF
TRBV7-6	NA	TRBJ2-7	NA	TGTGCCAGCAGCCAGAGGTGGGTTACAGGGATCGACGAGCAGTACTTC	CASSQRWVTGIDEQYF
TRBV6-2/TRBV6-3	NA	TRBJ2-3	NA	TGTGCCAGCAGTTATGCGGGTAGGAGCACAGATACGCAGTATTTT	CASSYAGRSTDTQYF
TRBV5-1	NA	TRBJ2-5	NA	TGCGCCAGTGTCAGGGGTTGGGGGCGGATCGAAGAGACCCAGTACTTC	CASVRGWGRIEETQYF
TRBV5-1	NA	TRBJ1-6	NA	TGCGCCAGCAGCTTGGCGGGTGTGGGTAATTCACCCCTCCACTTT	CASSLAGVGNSPLHF
TRBV5-1	once	TRBJ2-7	NA	TGCGCCAGCAGCTTAGAGCAGGCCTCCTACGAGCAGTACTTC	CASSLEQASYEQYF
TRBV19	NA	TRBJ1-2	NA	TGTGCCAGTAGACCCGGGGGTTCTGGCTACACCTTC	CASRPGGSGYTF
TRBV6-5	once	TRBJ1-1	TRBD1	TGTGCCAGCAGTCTAATGACAGGGGGCTTCGCTGAAGCTTTCTTT	CASSLMTGGFAEAFF
TRBV24-1	NA	TRBJ2-1	NA	TGTGCCACCAGTGATTTGACGATCAATGAGCAGTTCTTC	CATSDLTINEQFF
TRBV5-1	NA	TRBJ2-2	NA	TGCGCCAGCAGCTTGGGGGAGAGGGAGCTGTTTTTT	CASSLGERELFF
TRBV28	NA	TRBJ1-1	NA	TGTGCCAGCATCAAACAGGGCCCTGAAGCTTTCTTT	CASIKQGPEAFF
TRBV3-1/TRBV3-2	NA	TRBJ2-7	NA	TGTGCCAGCAGCCAAGATACGGACGAGCAGTACTTC	CASSQDTDEQYF
TRBV5-4	NA	TRBJ2-2	NA	TGTGCCAGCAGCTCCCCGGCAGGGACCGGGGAGCTGTTTTTT	CASSSPAGTGELFF
TRBV24-1	once	TRBJ2-1	NA	TGTGCCACCAGTGAACTTGGTACAGAGGGGTCGGACAATGAGCAGTTCTTC	CATSELGTEGSDNEQFF
TRBV16	NA	TRBJ2-5	TRBD2	TGTGCCAGCAGCCAATGGTCTAGCGGGAGGGCCTTGGAAGAGACCCAGTACTTC	CASSQWSSGRALEETQYF
TRBV11-2	NA	TRBJ2-1	NA	TGTGCCAGCAGCTTCGACAGCAACTACAATGAGCAGTTCTTC	CASSFDSNYNEQFF
TRBV20-1	NA	TRBJ1-6	NA	TGCAGTGCTAGTATATTCAACGGACAGAATTCACCCCTCCACTTT	CSASIFNGQNSPLHF
TRBV11-3	NA	TRBJ2-3	TRBD1	TGTGCCAGCAGCCCAGGACAGGGTCTTACAGATACGCAGTATTTT	CASSPGQGLTDTQYF
TRBV6-5	NA	TRBJ1-5	NA	TGTGCCAGCATCCGGGCTCCAAATAGCAATCAGCCCCAGCATTTT	CASIRAPNSNQPQHF
TRBV9	NA	TRBJ2-2	TRBD1	TGTGCCAGCAGTAGAACAGGGGCCACCGGGGAGCTGTTTTTT	CASSRTGATGELFF
TRBV7-9	NA	TRBJ1-1	NA	TGTGCCAGCAGCTTAGGCCAGGGCACTGAAGCTTTCTTT	CASSLGQGTEAFF
TRBV6-5	NA	TRBJ1-5	TRBD1	TGTGCCAGTGCGACAGGGCGCTATAGCAATCAGCCCCAGCATTTT	CASATGRYSNQPQHF